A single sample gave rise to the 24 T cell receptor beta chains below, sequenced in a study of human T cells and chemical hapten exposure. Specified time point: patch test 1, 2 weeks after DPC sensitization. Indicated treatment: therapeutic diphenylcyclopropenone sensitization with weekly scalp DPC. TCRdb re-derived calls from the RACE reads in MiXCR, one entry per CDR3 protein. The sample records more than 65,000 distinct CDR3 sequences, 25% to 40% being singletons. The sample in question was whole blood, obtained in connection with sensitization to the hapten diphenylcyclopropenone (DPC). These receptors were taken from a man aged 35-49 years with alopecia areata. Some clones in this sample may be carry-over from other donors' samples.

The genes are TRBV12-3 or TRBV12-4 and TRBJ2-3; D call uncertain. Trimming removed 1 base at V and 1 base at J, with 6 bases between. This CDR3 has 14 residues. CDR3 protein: CASSLDGGTDTQYF. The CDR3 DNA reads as TGTGCCAGCAGTTTAGACGGAGGCACAGATACGCAGTATTTT.

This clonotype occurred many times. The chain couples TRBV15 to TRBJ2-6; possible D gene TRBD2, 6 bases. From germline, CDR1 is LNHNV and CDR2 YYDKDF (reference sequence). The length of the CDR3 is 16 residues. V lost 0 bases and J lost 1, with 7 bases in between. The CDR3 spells CATSRDGGSGANVLTF. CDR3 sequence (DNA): TGTGCCACCAGCAGAGATGGGGGGTCTGGGGCCAACGTCCTGACTTTC.

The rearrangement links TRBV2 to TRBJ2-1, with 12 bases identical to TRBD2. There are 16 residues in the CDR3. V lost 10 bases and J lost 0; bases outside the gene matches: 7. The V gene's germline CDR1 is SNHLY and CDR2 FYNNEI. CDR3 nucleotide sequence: TGTGCCATCTACAGACTAGCGGGAGCCTCCTACAATGAGCAGTTCTTC. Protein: CAIYRLAGASYNEQFF.

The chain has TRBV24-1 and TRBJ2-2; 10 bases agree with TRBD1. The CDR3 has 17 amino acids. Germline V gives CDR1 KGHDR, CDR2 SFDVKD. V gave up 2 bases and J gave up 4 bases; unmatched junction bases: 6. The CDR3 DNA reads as TGTGCCACCAGTGATTCGGGACAGGGGATTCCCACCGGGGAGCTGTTTTTT. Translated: CATSDSGQGIPTGELFF.

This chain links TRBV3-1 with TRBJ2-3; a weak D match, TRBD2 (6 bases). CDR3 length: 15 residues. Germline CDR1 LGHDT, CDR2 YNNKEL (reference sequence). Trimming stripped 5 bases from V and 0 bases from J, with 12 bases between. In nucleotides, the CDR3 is TGTGCCAGCAGCTCGGGGGTTTTTAGCACAGATACGCAGTATTTT. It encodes CASSSGVFSTDTQYF.

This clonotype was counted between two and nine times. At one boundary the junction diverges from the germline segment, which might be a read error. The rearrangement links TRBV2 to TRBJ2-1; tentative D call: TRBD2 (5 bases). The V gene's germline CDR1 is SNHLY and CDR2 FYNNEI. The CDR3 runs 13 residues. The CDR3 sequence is CASTEVVASEQFF. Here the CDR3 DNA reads TGTGCCAGCACTGAAGTGGTAGCGTCTGAGCAGTTCTTC.

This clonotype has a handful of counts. CDR3 in DNA: TGTGCCAGCAGCTTGGCGGGAGCCCTCCACGAGCAGTACTTC. Its translation is CASSLAGALHEQYF. V usage is TRBV11-2 and J usage is TRBJ2-7, with 7 bases identical to TRBD2. J lost 5 bases, V lost 3 bases, and 7 bases had no gene match. The CDR3 has 14 residues. Germline-derived CDR1 and CDR2 are SGHAT and FQNNGV.

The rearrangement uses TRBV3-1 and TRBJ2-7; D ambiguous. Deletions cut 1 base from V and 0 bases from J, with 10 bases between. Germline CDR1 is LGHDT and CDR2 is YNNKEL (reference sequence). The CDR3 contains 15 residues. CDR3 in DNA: TGTGCCAGCAGCCAAGTTCGGATAAGCTCCTACGAGCAGTACTTC. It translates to CASSQVRISSYEQYF.

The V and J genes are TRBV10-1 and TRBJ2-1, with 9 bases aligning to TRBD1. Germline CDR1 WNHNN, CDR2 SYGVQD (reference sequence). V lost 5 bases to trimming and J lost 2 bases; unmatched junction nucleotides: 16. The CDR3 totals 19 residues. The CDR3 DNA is TGCGCCAGCAGTTATTCCCAAGCCCCGGGACAGGGCACCTACAATGAGCAGTTCTTC. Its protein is CASSYSQAPGQGTYNEQFF.

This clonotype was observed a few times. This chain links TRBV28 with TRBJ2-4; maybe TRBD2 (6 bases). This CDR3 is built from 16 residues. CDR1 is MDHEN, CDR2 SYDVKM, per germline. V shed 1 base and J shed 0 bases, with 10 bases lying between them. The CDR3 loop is CASSLSRGLAKNIQYF. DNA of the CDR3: TGTGCCAGCAGTTTATCCCGGGGACTAGCCAAAAACATTCAGTACTTC. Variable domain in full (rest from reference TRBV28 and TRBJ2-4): DVKVTQSSRYLVKRTGEKVFLECVQDMDHENMFWYRQDPGLGLRLIYFSYDVKMKEKGDIPEGYSVSREKKERFSLILESASTNQTSMYLCASSLSRGLAKNIQYFGAGTRLSVL.

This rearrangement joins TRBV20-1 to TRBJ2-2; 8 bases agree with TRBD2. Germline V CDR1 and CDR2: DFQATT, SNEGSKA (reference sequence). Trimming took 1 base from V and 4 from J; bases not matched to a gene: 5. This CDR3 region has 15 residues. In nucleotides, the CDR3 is TGCAGTGCTAGAGGTCCGGGAGGGTCCACCGGGGAGCTGTTTTTT. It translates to CSARGPGGSTGELFF.

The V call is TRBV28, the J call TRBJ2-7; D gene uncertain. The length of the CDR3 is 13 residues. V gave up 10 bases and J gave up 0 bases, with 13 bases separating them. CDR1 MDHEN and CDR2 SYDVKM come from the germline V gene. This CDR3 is CATADGTSYEQYF. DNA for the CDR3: TGTGCCACCGCAGATGGAACCTCCTACGAGCAGTACTTC.

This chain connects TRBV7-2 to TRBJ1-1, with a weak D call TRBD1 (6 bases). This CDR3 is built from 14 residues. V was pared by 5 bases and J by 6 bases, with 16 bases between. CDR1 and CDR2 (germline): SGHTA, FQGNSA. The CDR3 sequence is CASSGNRARAEAFF. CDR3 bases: TGTGCCAGCAGCGGTAACAGGGCCCGGGCTGAAGCTTTCTTT.

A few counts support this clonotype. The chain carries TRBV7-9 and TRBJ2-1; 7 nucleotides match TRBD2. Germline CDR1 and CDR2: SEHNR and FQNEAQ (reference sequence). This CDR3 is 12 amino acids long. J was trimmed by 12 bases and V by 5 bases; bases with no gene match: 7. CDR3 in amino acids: CASSPGGVWQFF. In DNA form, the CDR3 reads TGTGCCAGCAGCCCTGGGGGGGTTTGGCAGTTCTTC. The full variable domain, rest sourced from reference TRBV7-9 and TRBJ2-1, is DTGVSQNPRHKITKRGQNVTFRCDPISEHNRLYWYRQTLGQGPEFLTYFQNEAQLEKSRLLSDRFSAERPKGSFSTLEIQRTEQGDSAMYLCASSPGGVWQFFGPGTRLTVL.

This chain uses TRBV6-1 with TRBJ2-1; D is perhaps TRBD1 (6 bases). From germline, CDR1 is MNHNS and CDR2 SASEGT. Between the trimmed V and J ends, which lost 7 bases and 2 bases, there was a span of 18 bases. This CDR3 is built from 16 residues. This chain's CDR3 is CASIPRPRDTYNEQFF. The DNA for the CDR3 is TGTGCCAGCATACCCCGGCCCAGGGACACCTACAATGAGCAGTTCTTC.

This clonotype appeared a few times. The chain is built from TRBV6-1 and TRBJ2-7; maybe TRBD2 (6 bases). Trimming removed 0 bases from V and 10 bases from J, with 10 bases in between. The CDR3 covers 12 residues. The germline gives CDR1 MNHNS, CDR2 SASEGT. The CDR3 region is CASSEAGLSQYF. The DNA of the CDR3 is TGTGCCAGCAGTGAAGCGGGACTCAGCCAGTACTTC.

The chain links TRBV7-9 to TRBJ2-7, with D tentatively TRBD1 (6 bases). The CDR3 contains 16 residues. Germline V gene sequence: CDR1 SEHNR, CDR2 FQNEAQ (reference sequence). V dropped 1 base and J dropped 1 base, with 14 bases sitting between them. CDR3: CASSLGIRQGSYEQYF. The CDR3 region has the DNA TGTGCCAGCAGCTTAGGGATTCGGCAGGGGTCCTACGAGCAGTACTTC.

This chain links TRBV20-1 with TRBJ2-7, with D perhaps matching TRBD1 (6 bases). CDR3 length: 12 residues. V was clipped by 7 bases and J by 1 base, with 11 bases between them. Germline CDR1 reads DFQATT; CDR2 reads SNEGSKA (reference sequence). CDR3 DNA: TGCAGTGGACAGGCCTTTTCCTACGAGCAGTACTTC. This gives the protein CSGQAFSYEQYF.

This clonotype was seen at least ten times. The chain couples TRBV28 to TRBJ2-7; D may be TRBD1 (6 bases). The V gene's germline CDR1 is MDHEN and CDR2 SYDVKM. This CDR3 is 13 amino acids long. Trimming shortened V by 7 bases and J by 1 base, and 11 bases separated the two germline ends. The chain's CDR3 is CASTEGGSYEQYF. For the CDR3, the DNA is TGTGCCAGCACCGAAGGGGGTTCCTACGAGCAGTACTTC. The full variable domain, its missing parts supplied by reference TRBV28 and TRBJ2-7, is DVKVTQSSRYLVKRTGEKVFLECVQDMDHENMFWYRQDPGLGLRLIYFSYDVKMKEKGDIPEGYSVSREKKERFSLILESASTNQTSMYLCASTEGGSYEQYFGPGTRLTVT.

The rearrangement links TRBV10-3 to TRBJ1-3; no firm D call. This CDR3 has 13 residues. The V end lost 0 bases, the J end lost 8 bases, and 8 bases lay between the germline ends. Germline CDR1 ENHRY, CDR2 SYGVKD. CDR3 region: CAISESPVDTIYF. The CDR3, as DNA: TGTGCCATCAGTGAGTCTCCGGTAGACACCATATATTTT.

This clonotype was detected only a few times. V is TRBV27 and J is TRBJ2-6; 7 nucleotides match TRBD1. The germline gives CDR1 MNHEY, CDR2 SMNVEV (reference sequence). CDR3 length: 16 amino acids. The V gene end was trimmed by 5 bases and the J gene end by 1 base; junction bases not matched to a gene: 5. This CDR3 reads CASSTQTGSGANVLTF. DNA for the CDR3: TGTGCCAGCAGTACCCAGACAGGGTCTGGGGCCAACGTCCTGACTTTC.

This chain's CDR3 is CASSSLERDFYGYTF. CDR3 nucleotides: TGTGCCAGCAGCAGCTTGGAACGGGACTTCTATGGCTACACCTTC. The genes are TRBV5-6 and TRBJ1-2, with D maybe TRBD1 (5 bases). Between the trimmed V and J ends, which lost 4 bases and 4 bases, there was a span of 17 bases. CDR1 is SGHDT, CDR2 YYEEEE, per germline. The CDR3 extends over 15 amino acids. Full variable domain (missing parts from reference TRBV5-6 and TRBJ1-2): DAGVTQSPTHLIKTRGQQVTLRCSPKSGHDTVSWYQQALGQGPQFIFQYYEEEERQRGNFPDRFSGHQFPNYSSELNVNALLLGDSALYLCASSSLERDFYGYTFGSGTRLTVV.

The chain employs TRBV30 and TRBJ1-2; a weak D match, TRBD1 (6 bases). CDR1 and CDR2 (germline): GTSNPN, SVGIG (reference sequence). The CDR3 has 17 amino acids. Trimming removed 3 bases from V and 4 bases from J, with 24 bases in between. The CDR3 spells CAWSVDPGAMFFYGYTF. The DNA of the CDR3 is TGTGCCTGGAGCGTGGATCCGGGGGCGATGTTTTTCTATGGCTACACCTTC.

CDR3 loop: CAWSVQARGNEQFF. CDR3 DNA: TGTGCCTGGAGTGTACAGGCCAGGGGGAATGAGCAGTTCTTC. The chain couples TRBV30 to TRBJ2-1; 7 nucleotides agree with TRBD1. This CDR3 comprises 14 residues. Germline trimming cut 0 bases from V and 7 bases from J; bases unmatched to any gene: 6. CDR1 is GTSNPN, CDR2 SVGIG, per germline (reference sequence).